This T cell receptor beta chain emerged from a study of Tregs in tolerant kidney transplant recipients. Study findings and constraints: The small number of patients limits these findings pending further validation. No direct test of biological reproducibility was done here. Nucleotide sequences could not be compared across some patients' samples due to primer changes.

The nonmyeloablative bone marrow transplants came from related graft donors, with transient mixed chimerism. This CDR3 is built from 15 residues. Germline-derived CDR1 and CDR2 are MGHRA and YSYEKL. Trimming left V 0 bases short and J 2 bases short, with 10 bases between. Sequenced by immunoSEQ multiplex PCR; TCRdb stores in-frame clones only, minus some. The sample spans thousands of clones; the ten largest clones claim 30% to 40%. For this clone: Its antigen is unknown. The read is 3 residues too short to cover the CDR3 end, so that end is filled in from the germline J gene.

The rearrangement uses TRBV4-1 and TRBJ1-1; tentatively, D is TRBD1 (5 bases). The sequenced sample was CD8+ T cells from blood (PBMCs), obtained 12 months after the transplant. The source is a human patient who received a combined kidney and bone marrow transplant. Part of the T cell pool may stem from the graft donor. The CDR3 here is CASSQEGTGNTEAFF. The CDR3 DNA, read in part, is TGCGCCAGCAGCCAAGAAGGCACAGGCAACACTGAA.